The next 8 T cell receptor beta chains were all read from a single sample in a study of T cell responses to AZD1222 COVID-19 vaccine (dated by TCRdb to the early 2020s). Library generation was performed with the immunoSEQ multiplex PCR assay. TCRdb provides this immuneACCESS table in a form limited to in-frame rearrangements. Some clones are lacking; in checked studies, under half of them reflect an unresolved V gene, and why the rest are absent is not known. This sample's listing comprises around 150,000 clones. Jointly, the top ten make up approximately 2% of the sample. The time point label, as the study defines it: baseline before first vaccination. The specimen was peripheral blood. The receptor set was obtained from an adult in good health.

This chain joins TRBV3-1 (or the pseudogene TRBV3-2) and TRBJ1-1, with D possibly being TRBD1 (6 bases). This CDR3 is built from 16 residues. The V and J ends lost 4 bases and 1 base respectively, with 16 bases between them. CDR1 is LGHDT, CDR2 YNNKEL, per germline (reference sequence). CDR3 DNA sequence: TGTGCCAGCAGCCCAAGACAGGCGTGGAGGAACACTGAAGCTTTCTTT. Translating gives CASSPRQAWRNTEAFF.

This chain connects TRBV19 to TRBJ1-4; D gene unclear. Trimming shortened V by 5 bases and J by 8 bases, and 15 bases separated the two germline ends. CDR1 and CDR2 from the germline V gene are LNHDA and SQIVND (reference sequence). This CDR3 has 14 amino acids. The CDR3 sequence is CASSLQSDLEKLFF. DNA for the CDR3: TGTGCCAGTAGTCTCCAGTCTGATCTGGAAAAACTGTTTTTT. Using reference TRBV19 and TRBJ1-4 for the parts outside the CDR3, the full variable domain is DGGITQSPKYLFRKEGQNVTLSCEQNLNHDAMYWYRQDPGQGLRLIYYSQIVNDFQKGDIAEGYSVSREKKESFPLTVTSAQKNPTAFYLCASSLQSDLEKLFFGSGTQLSVL.

The chain has TRBV7-8 and TRBJ1-5; a possible D gene is TRBD1 (5 bases). V dropped 4 bases and J dropped 11 bases, with 21 bases sitting between them. This CDR3 is built from 15 residues. The V gene's germline CDR1 is SGHVS and CDR2 FQNEAQ. CDR3 DNA sequence: TGTGCCAGCAGCTGGGGGGGTAGGGCCGAAGGGGCCCAGCATTTT. It translates to CASSWGGRAEGAQHF.

This chain uses TRBV12-3 or TRBV12-4 with TRBJ2-4; 9 bases map to TRBD1. V gave up 6 bases and J gave up 8 bases; unmatched junction bases: 2. This CDR3 comprises 12 residues. As DNA, the CDR3 is TGTGCCAGCAGACAGGGGGCGGACATTCAGTACTTC. As protein: CASRQGADIQYF.

This sequence joins TRBV7-2 and TRBJ2-7; 7 bases are shared with TRBD1. The germline CDR1 and CDR2 sequences are SGHTA and FQGNSA. V shed 6 bases and J 0 bases; nucleotides not matched to a gene: 5. CDR3 length equals 14 residues. Here the CDR3 reads CASRRGTDSYEQYF. The DNA for the CDR3 is TGTGCCAGCAGGAGGGGGACAGACTCCTACGAGCAGTACTTC.

A note on this clone: The same CDR3 arises from other DNA sequences in this sample as well. The rearrangement uses TRBV6-1 and TRBJ1-1, with 9 bases aligning to TRBD1. The length of the CDR3 is 15 residues. The V gene end was trimmed by 1 base and the J gene end by 5 bases; junction bases not matched to a gene: 5. From germline, CDR1 is MNHNS and CDR2 SASEGT. Written as DNA, the CDR3 is TGTGCCAGCAGTGAAGGCACAGGGGGCTGGACTGAAGCTTTCTTT. Translation: CASSEGTGGWTEAFF.

The rearrangement links TRBV2 to TRBJ1-5; D remains unclear. There are 15 residues in the CDR3. Germline V gives CDR1 SNHLY, CDR2 FYNNEI. Trimming shortened V by 6 bases and J by 6 bases, and 18 bases separated the two germline ends. CDR3 nucleotide sequence: TGTGCCAGCAGCCTCCGACAAGCCTCCCGTCAGCCCCAGCATTTT. This gives the protein CASSLRQASRQPQHF.

V gene TRBV7-6 combines with J gene TRBJ2-7; D possibly uses TRBD1 or TRBD2 (5 bases each). Germline V gives CDR1 SGHVS, CDR2 FNYEAQ. The CDR3 extends over 12 amino acids. V dropped 5 bases and J dropped 7 bases, with 12 bases sitting between them. The CDR3 DNA follows: TGTGCCAGCAGCCACGGGACCCAGGAGCAGTACTTC. It yields the protein CASSHGTQEQYF.